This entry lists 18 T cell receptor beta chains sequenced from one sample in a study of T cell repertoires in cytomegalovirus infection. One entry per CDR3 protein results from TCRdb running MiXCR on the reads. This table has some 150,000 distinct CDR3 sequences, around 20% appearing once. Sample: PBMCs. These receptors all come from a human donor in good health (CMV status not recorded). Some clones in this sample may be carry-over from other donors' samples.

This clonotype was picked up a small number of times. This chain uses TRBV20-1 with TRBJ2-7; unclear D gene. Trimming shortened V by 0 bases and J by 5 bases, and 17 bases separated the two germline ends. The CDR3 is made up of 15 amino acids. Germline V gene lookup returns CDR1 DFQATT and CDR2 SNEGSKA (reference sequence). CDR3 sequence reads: CSARELLNTANEQYF. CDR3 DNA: TGCAGTGCTAGAGAGCTACTCAATACCGCTAACGAGCAGTACTTC.

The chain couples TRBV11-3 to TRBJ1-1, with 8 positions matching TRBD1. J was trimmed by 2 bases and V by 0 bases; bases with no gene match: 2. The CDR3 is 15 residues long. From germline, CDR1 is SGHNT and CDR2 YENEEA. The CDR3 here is CASSLDGTGNTEAFF. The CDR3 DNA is TGTGCCAGCAGCTTAGATGGGACAGGCAACACTGAAGCTTTCTTT. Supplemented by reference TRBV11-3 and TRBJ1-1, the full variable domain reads EAGVVQSPRYKIIEKKQPVAFWCNPISGHNTLYWYLQNLGQGPELLIRYENEEAVDDSQLPKDRFSAERLKGVDSTLKIQPAELGDSAVYLCASSLDGTGNTEAFFGQGTRLTVV.

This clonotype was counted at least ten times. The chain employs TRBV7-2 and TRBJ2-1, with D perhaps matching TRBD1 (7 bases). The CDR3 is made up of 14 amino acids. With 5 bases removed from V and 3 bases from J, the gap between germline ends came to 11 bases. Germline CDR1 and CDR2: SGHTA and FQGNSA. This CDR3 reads CASSPGGIYNEQFF. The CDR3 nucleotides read TGTGCCAGCAGCCCAGGGGGGATCTACAATGAGCAGTTCTTC.

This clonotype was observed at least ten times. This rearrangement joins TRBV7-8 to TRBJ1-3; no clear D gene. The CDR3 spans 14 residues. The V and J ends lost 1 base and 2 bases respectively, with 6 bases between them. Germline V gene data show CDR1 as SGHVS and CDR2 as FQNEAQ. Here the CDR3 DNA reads TGTGCCAGCAGCTTAGTCTTTGCTGGAAACACCATATATTTT. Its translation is CASSLVFAGNTIYF. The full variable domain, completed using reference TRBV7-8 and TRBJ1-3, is GAGVSQSPRYKVAKRGQDVALRCDPISGHVSLFWYQQALGQGPEFLTYFQNEAQLDKSGLPSDRFFAERPEGSVSTLKIQRTQQEDSAVYLCASSLVFAGNTIYFGEGSWLTVV.

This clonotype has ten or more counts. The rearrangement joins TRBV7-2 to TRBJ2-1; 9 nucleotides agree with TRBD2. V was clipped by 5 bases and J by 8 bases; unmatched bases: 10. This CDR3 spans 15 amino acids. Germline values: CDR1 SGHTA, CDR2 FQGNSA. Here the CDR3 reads CASSRESGGHHEQFF. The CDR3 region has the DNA TGTGCCAGCAGCCGCGAAAGCGGGGGGCACCATGAGCAGTTCTTC.

The CDR3 sequence is CASSRPGQGYNEQFF. The CDR3 bases are TGTGCCAGCAGCCGTCCGGGACAGGGCTACAATGAGCAGTTCTTC. The J gene is TRBJ2-1, the V gene TRBV7-9; 9 bases map to TRBD1. V was clipped by 5 bases and J by 3 bases; unmatched bases: 5. The germline V gene has CDR1 SEHNR and CDR2 FQNEAQ (reference sequence). This CDR3 spans 15 amino acids.

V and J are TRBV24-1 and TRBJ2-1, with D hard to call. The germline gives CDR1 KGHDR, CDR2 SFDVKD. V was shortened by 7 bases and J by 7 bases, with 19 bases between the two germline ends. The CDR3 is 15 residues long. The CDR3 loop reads CATSENELPANEQFF. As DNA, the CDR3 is TGTGCCACCAGCGAAAATGAGTTACCAGCTAATGAGCAGTTCTTC.

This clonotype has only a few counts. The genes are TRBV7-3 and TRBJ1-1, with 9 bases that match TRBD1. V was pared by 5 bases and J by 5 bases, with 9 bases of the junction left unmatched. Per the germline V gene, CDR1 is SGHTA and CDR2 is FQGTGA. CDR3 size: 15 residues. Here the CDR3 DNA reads TGTGCCAGCAGCGAGGGGGGGACAGGGAGGACTGAAGCTTTCTTT. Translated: CASSEGGTGRTEAFF.

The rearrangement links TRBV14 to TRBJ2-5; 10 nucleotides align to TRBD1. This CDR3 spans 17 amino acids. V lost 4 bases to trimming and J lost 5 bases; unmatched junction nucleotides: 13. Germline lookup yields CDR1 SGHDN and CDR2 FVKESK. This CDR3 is CASSPVQTGGRRETQYF. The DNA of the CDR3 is TGTGCCAGCAGCCCCGTTCAGACAGGGGGCAGGAGGGAGACCCAGTACTTC.

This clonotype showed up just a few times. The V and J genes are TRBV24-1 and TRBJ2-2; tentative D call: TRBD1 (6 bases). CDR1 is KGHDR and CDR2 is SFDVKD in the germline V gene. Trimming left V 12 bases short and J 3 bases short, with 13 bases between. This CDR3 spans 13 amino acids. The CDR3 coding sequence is TGTGCCGCCTCGAACAGGGACACCGGGGAGCTGTTTTTT. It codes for CAASNRDTGELFF.

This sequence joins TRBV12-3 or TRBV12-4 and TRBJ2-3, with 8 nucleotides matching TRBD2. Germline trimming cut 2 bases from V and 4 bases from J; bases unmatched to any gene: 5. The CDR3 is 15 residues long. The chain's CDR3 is CASSLIAGRPDTQYF. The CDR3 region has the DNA TGTGCCAGCAGTTTAATAGCGGGACGGCCAGATACGCAGTATTTT.

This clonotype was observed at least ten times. In DNA, the CDR3 is TGTGCCAGCAGCCCGGGACTAGCGGCTCGAGACGAGCAGTACTTC. It codes for CASSPGLAARDEQYF. The chain recombines TRBV7-2 with TRBJ2-7; the match to TRBD2 covers 11 bases. The CDR3 spans 15 residues. Germline CDR1 is SGHTA and CDR2 is FQGNSA. The V and J ends lost 5 bases and 5 bases, in that order; junction bases with no gene match: 8.

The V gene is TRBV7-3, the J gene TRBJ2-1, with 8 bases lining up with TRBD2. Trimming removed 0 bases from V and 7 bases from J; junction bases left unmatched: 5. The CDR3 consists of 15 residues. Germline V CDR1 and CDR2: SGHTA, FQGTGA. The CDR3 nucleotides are TGTGCCAGCAGCTTAACGGGGGTAGCGGGGAATGAGCAGTTCTTC. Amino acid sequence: CASSLTGVAGNEQFF.

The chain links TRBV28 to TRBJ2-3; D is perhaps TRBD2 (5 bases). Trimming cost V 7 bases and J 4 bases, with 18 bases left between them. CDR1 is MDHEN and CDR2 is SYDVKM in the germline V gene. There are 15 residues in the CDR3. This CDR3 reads CASKEGVSYSDTQYF. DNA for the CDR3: TGTGCCAGCAAAGAGGGAGTAAGTTATTCAGATACGCAGTATTTT.

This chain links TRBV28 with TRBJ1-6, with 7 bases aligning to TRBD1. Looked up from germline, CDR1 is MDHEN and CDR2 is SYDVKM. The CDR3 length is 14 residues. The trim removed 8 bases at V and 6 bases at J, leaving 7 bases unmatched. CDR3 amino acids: CASGPGTANSPLHF. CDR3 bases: TGTGCCAGCGGCCCCGGGACAGCTAATTCACCCCTCCACTTT.

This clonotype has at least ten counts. For the CDR3, the DNA is TGTGCCAGCAGCTTAGATCCAGGGAACGGCGGGAACTATGGCTACACCTTC. Translated, it gives CASSLDPGNGGNYGYTF. This sequence joins TRBV7-2 and TRBJ1-2; D is possibly TRBD1 (5 bases). CDR1 and CDR2 (germline): SGHTA, FQGNSA. With 1 base removed from V and 2 bases from J, the gap between germline ends came to 17 bases. The CDR3 has 17 amino acids.

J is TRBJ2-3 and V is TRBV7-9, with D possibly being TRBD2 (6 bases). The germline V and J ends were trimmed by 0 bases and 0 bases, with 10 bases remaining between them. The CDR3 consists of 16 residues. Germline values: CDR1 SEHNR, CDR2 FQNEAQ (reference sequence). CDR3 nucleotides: TGTGCCAGCAGCTTAGCGAGGGACTCAAGCACAGATACGCAGTATTTT. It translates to CASSLARDSSTDTQYF. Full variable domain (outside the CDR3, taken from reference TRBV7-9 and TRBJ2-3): DTGVSQNPRHKITKRGQNVTFRCDPISEHNRLYWYRQTLGQGPEFLTYFQNEAQLEKSRLLSDRFSAERPKGSFSTLEIQRTEQGDSAMYLCASSLARDSSTDTQYFGPGTRLTVL.

Here the CDR3 DNA reads TGTGCCAGCAGCTTATCCGTGGGGGAAGGCTACACCTTC. This encodes CASSLSVGEGYTF. This chain uses TRBV7-3 with TRBJ1-2; tentatively, D is TRBD1 (5 bases). Germline V gene lookup returns CDR1 SGHTA and CDR2 FQGTGA. Trimming removed 2 bases from V and 8 bases from J, with 12 bases in between. The CDR3 is 13 amino acids.